This T cell receptor (beta chain) was recovered during a study of cytomegalovirus exposure and HLA in healthy donors. Turning to the study itself: From donors who were HLA-typed, an early data release held around 80 million unique TCRs. Study results and caveats: Clonal expansion was found to be greater in HLA-associated TCR beta chains than in equally common others in a later analysis. Reports showed the classifier diagnosing cytomegalovirus status with high specificity and sensitivity. Differences between HLA loci emerged in a later analysis of TCR association rates, with DRB1 most and HLA-C fewest.

This CDR3 has 13 amino acids. Per germline, CDR1 ENHRY and CDR2 SYGVKD. The V and J ends lost 6 bases and 2 bases respectively, with 11 bases between them. As for this clone: Its cognate antigen is unknown.

PCR amplification relied on 60 Vbeta primers (plus 13 Jbeta primers). Profiling relied on immunoSEQ multiplex PCR, and the TCRdb table lists in-frame clones only, not all of them. Altogether 120,000 or so clones are present, approximately 80% being singletons, with the ten largest covering about 6%. The chain uses TRBV10-3 and TRBJ2-7; D not resolved. Input material: PBMCs. The receptor comes from a man aged 18 to 35 in good health and CMV-seropositive. CDR3 amino acids: CAISVERTYEQYF. The CDR3 DNA reads TGTGCCATCAGCGTTGAGAGAACCTACGAGCAGTACTTC.